The 8 T cell receptor beta chains in this list originate from one sample, sequenced in a study of T cell clonality in common variable immunodeficiency. Generated by immunoSEQ multiplex PCR, the TCRdb table keeps only in-frame clones and is missing some. The table lists more than 30,000 clones, with no singletons. The sample comprised peripheral blood mononuclear cells. The receptors here all came from a person aged 18 to 75 in good health.

This clone was seen many times. The read comes to an end 3 residues before the CDR3 does, leaving the germline J gene to fill in the end. The V gene is TRBV18, the J gene TRBJ1-1; 8 bases fit TRBD1. V shed 8 bases and J 0 bases; nucleotides not matched to a gene: 2. The CDR3 contains 13 residues. Germline values: CDR1 KGHSH, CDR2 LQKENI. The sequenced CDR3 bases are TGTGCCAGCCTGACAGGGGTGAACACTGAA. It translates to CASLTGVNTE. The whole CDR3 region reads CASLTGVNTEAFF. The whole variable domain, remainder taken from reference TRBV18 and TRBJ1-1, is NAGVMQNPRHLVRRRGQEARLRCSPMKGHSHVYWYRQLPEEGLKFMVYLQKENIIDESGMPKERFSAEFPKEGPSILRIQQVVRGDSAAYFCASLTGVNTEAFFGQGTRLTVV.

This clone was recorded many times. The read ends 3 residues shy of where the CDR3 ends; the end is completed using the germline J gene. This rearrangement joins TRBV7-2 to TRBJ2-4; 9 positions agree with TRBD1. Germline values: CDR1 SGHTA, CDR2 FQGNSA. This CDR3 is built from 14 residues. The sequenced CDR3 bases are TGTGCCAGCAGCTTGGGGACAGGGAGTTATGGT. It specifies CASSLGTGSYG. The whole CDR3 region reads CASSLGTGSYGQYF.

This clone was detected many times. The read finishes 3 residues shy of the CDR3 end, and the germline J gene is used to complete it. The J gene is TRBJ2-4, the V gene TRBV10-3; 8 bases are shared with TRBD1. The CDR3 consists of 16 residues. Per the germline V gene, CDR1 is ENHRY and CDR2 is SYGVKD. Germline trimming cut 3 bases from V and 5 bases from J; bases unmatched to any gene: 9. The CDR3 protein is CAISDQMTGDENIQYF. The covered CDR3 bases are TGTGCCATCAGTGACCAAATGACAGGGGACGAAAACATT.

This clone was seen many times. Read data end 3 residues before the CDR3 end; the end is taken from the germline J gene. This chain joins TRBV19 and TRBJ1-1; 9 nucleotides agree with TRBD1. From germline, CDR1 is LNHDA and CDR2 SQIVND (reference sequence). CDR3 length equals 15 residues. V gave up 5 bases and J gave up 4 bases; unmatched junction bases: 8. CDR3 sequence reads: CASSPRTGDGTEAFF. CDR3 DNA (partial): TGTGCCAGTAGTCCAAGGACAGGGGATGGCACTGAA.

This clone was picked up many times. The read ends 3 residues shy of where the CDR3 ends; the end is completed using the germline J gene. V is TRBV5-1 and J is TRBJ2-3; D possibly corresponds to TRBD1 (5 bases). The germline gives CDR1 SGHRS, CDR2 YFSETQ. This CDR3 region has 15 residues. Trimming pared 0 bases from V and 0 bases from J, leaving 8 bases between. Partial CDR3 DNA: TGCGCCAGCAGCTTGGGGGGCATCAGCACAGATACG. It codes for CASSLGGISTDT. The full-length CDR3 reads as CASSLGGISTDTQYF.

The sample holds many counts of this clone. With the read ending 3 residues before the CDR3 end, the germline J gene is used to fill in that end. The chain has TRBV24-1 and TRBJ1-5; 7 nucleotides line up with TRBD1. This CDR3 has 15 residues. CDR1 is KGHDR and CDR2 is SFDVKD in the germline V gene. The trim removed 3 bases at V and 7 bases at J, leaving 8 bases unmatched. CDR3 in amino acids: CATSDVTGSGQPQHF. CDR3 DNA, as far as it was read: TGTGCCACCAGTGATGTGACAGGGTCGGGACAGCCC.

This clone was observed at least ten times. The read gets to within 3 residues of the CDR3 end, and the germline J gene fills in the rest. The rearrangement joins TRBV12-5 to TRBJ1-4, with 8 bases that match TRBD1. The CDR3 loop spans 14 amino acids. Trimming cost V 7 bases and J 7 bases; bases outside gene matches: 8. The germline V gene encodes CDR1 LGHNT and CDR2 FRNRAP. The CDR3 reads CASATDRAAEKLFF. The sequenced CDR3 bases are TGTGCTAGTGCCACGGACAGGGCGGCTGAAAAA.

This clone showed up many times. The observed sequence ends 3 residues before the CDR3 terminus, with the missing tail filled in from the germline J gene. Additional DNA sequences in this sample encode the identical CDR3. The rearrangement links TRBV19 to TRBJ1-1; D might be TRBD1 (6 bases). CDR3 length equals 16 residues. Trimming took off 5 bases at V and 0 bases at J, with 16 bases between the two ends. Germline values: CDR1 LNHDA, CDR2 SQIVND (reference sequence). The CDR3 bases that were read are TGTGCCAGTAGTGGGGGCGGGGGCTGGGTGAACACTGAA. Translating it yields CASSGGGGWVNTE. The full CDR3 sequence reads CASSGGGGWVNTEAFF.